What follows is one T cell receptor (beta chain) and its context. The CDR3 is made up of 16 amino acids. Germline lookup yields CDR1 SQVTM and CDR2 ANQGSEA. The V gene lost 6 bases and the J gene lost 0 bases, with 19 bases spanning the gap. MiXCR was run by TCRdb on the 5' RACE reads, yielding one entry per CDR3 protein. The sample has a few hundred thousand distinct CDR3 sequences; less than 20% are singletons. The sample comes from a study of identical twins. Sequenced material: naive T cells sorted from blood. The origin of this receptor is a man in his fifties or sixties in good health. The chain uses TRBV29-1 and TRBJ2-3; weak D call: TRBD2 (6 bases). CDR3 sequence reads: CSVDGGTGLSTDTQYF. The CDR3 DNA follows: TGCAGCGTGGACGGAGGGACCGGTTTAAGCACAGATACGCAGTATTTT.